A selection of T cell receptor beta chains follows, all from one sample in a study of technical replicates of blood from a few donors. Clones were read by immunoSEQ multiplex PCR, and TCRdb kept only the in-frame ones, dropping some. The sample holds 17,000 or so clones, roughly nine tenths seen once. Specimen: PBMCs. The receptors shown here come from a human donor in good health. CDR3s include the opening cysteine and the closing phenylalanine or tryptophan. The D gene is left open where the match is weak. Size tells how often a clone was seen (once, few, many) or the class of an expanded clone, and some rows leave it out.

TGCGTGACTATGAAGACAGGGGATGAAGCTTTCTTT | CVTMKTGDEAFF | medium-sized | TRBD1 | TRBJ1-1 | TRBV12-5
TGCGCCAGCAGCTTACGCAGGGGTGTGAGGGACCACTCCTACGAGCAGTACTTC | CASSLRRGVRDHSYEQYF | . | . | TRBJ2-7 | TRBV5-1
TGTGCCAGCAGCTACCGGACTAGCGAGTTCGTCCACGAGCAGTACTTC | CASSYRTSEFVHEQYF | . | TRBD2 | TRBJ2-7 | TRBV7-9
TGTGCCAGTAGTATAGGGACAGGGTTCTTGACTGAAGCTTTCTTT | CASSIGTGFLTEAFF | . | TRBD1 | TRBJ1-1 | TRBV19
TGTGCCAGCAGCTCTTCTGCGGGAGCGAGAAATGAGCAGTTCTTC | CASSSSAGARNEQFF | . | TRBD2 | TRBJ2-1 | TRBV7-9
TGTGCCAGCAGTTTATACGCAGAGAGCGGGCGGGGACATGAGCAGTTCTTC | CASSLYAESGRGHEQFF | . | . | TRBJ2-1 | TRBV27
TGTGCCAGCAGCCGGACAGGGGGCTACGAGCAGTACTTC | CASSRTGGYEQYF | . | TRBD1 | TRBJ2-7 | TRBV9
TGTGCCAGCAGCCTCTCTTCACCCAGAAACACCGGGGAGCTGTTTTTT | CASSLSSPRNTGELFF | . | . | TRBJ2-2 | TRBV7-4
TGTGCCAGTAGTATTCAGAACAGAGTAACTGAAGCTTTCTTT | CASSIQNRVTEAFF | . | . | TRBJ1-1 | TRBV19
TGTGCCATCAGGGCGTGGGAGGGCCTTGGTGAGACCCAGTACTTC | CAIRAWEGLGETQYF | . | TRBD2 | TRBJ2-5 | TRBV10-3
TGTGCCAGCAGCTTAAGTCAGGGGGTTCTTAGAAACACCATATATTTT | CASSLSQGVLRNTIYF | . | TRBD1 | TRBJ1-3 | TRBV7-9
TGCGCCAGCAGTCAACGGGGACAGGAGGGGAATCAGCCCCAGCATTTT | CASSQRGQEGNQPQHF | . | TRBD1 | TRBJ1-5 | TRBV23-1
TGTGCCAGCCTTGACACGGACAGGGAGTTATCCAATGAGCAGTTCTTC | CASLDTDRELSNEQFF | . | TRBD1 | TRBJ2-1 | TRBV7-9
TGTGCCTGGAGTGTCCCGGGGGGCTACGAGCAGTACTTC | CAWSVPGGYEQYF | . | TRBD2 | TRBJ2-7 | TRBV30
TGTGCCAGCAGCGCCTCGGGACAGGGGGGAGAGACCCAGTACTTC | CASSASGQGGETQYF | . | TRBD1 | TRBJ2-5 | TRBV9
TGTGCCAGCCGTTCCCTCATTTGGGGGCTTGAGCAGTACTTC | CASRSLIWGLEQYF | . | . | TRBJ2-5 | TRBV27
TGTGCCAGCAGTTACTCAAGCGGGTCCGAGCAGTACTTC | CASSYSSGSEQYF | . | . | TRBJ2-7 | TRBV6-5
TGTGCCAGCAGCACACTAGCGGGGACCTACAATGAGCAGTTCTTC | CASSTLAGTYNEQFF | few | TRBD2 | TRBJ2-1 | TRBV7-6
TGTGCCAGCAGCTTAGGACTACAATCAAAACTGTTTTTT | CASSLGLQSKLFF | few | . | TRBJ1-4 | TRBV11-2
TGTGCCAGCAGCCCGAGGGGGGGGACGGAGGGCAATGAGCAGTTCTTC | CASSPRGGTEGNEQFF | . | . | TRBJ2-1 | TRBV7-3
TGTGCCAGCGGTCGGGTCACGAGCACAGATACGCAGTATTTT | CASGRVTSTDTQYF | . | . | TRBJ2-3 | TRBV6-1
TGCGCCAGCAGCTTGGTAGGGGGTAGCTACGAGCAGTACTTC | CASSLVGGSYEQYF | . | . | TRBJ2-7 | TRBV5-1
TGTGCCAGCAGTTTACTAGCGGCCGTCTCCTACGAGCAGTACTTC | CASSLLAAVSYEQYF | . | TRBD2 | TRBJ2-7 | TRBV27
TGCGCCAGCAGTCGCGAACCGGGACAGGGAGTCCCACATGAGCAGTTCTTC | CASSREPGQGVPHEQFF | . | TRBD1 | TRBJ2-1 | TRBV23-1
TGTGCCAGCATTGGGGGGATTAACACCGGGGAGCTGTTTTTT | CASIGGINTGELFF | . | . | TRBJ2-2 | TRBV2
TGCGCCAGCAGCTCCAGAGTGGGGGGGGCAGAGACCCAGTACTTC | CASSSRVGGAETQYF | . | . | TRBJ2-5 | TRBV5-1
TGTGCCAGCAGTGAATCCCAGGGGATCTGGGGGGGGGCCAACGTCCTGACTTTC | CASSESQGIWGGANVLTF | . | . | TRBJ2-6 | TRBV25-1
TGTGCCAGCAGCTCTGGACAGGGCGGCGGGGAGCTGTTTTTT | CASSSGQGGGELFF | . | TRBD1 | TRBJ2-2 | TRBV7-8
TGCAGCGTTGGGCAGGGATCGATCGGATATGGCTACACCTTC | CSVGQGSIGYGYTF | . | . | TRBJ1-2 | TRBV29-1
TGTGCCAGCAAACTCGGACTAGCGGGAGGTGATACGCAGTATTTT | CASKLGLAGGDTQYF | . | TRBD2 | TRBJ2-3 | TRBV2
TGTGCCAGCAGTCTAGGGGCAAGAGGTGGCACAGATACGCAGTATTTT | CASSLGARGGTDTQYF | once | . | TRBJ2-3 | TRBV7-7
TGTGCCAGTAATCCCCGACAGGGCCAACCCCTCTATGGCTACACCTTC | CASNPRQGQPLYGYTF | few | TRBD1 | TRBJ1-2 | TRBV19
TGTGCCAGCAGCTTAGGGGGGGGAATTGGGGCCAACGTCCTGACTTTC | CASSLGGGIGANVLTF | . | TRBD2 | TRBJ2-6 | TRBV7-2
TGTGCCTGGAGTAGGACTAGCGGGCCGAGGTATTTT | CAWSRTSGPRYF | . | TRBD2 | TRBJ2-3 | TRBV30
TGTGCCAGCAGCCAAGATGGGACAGGGGGCTCTGGGGCCAACGTCCTGACTTTC | CASSQDGTGGSGANVLTF | . | TRBD1 | TRBJ2-6 | TRBV4-2
TGTGCCAGCCTCTTAGGGGGGGCCTCCTACGAGCAGTACTTC | CASLLGGASYEQYF | once | . | TRBJ2-7 | TRBV6-1
TGCAGCCTCCGACAGGGGACTAGCACAGATACGCAGTATTTT | CSLRQGTSTDTQYF | . | TRBD1 | TRBJ2-3 | TRBV29-1
TGCGCCAGCAGCCAAGACCCCCGGGACAGCACAGTATGCGAGCAGTACTTC | CASSQDPRDSTVCEQYF | . | TRBD1 | TRBJ2-7 | TRBV4-1
TGTGCCAGCAGCTCGGGACAGGGGAAAGCCTCTGGAAACACCATATATTTT | CASSSGQGKASGNTIYF | . | TRBD1 | TRBJ1-3 | TRBV7-9
TGCAGCGTTGATGTCGCTAGCGGGTCCATTCACAATGAGCAGTTCTTC | CSVDVASGSIHNEQFF | . | TRBD2 | TRBJ2-1 | TRBV29-1
TGTGCCAGCAGTTTCATTACAGGGGGGCTTTCGGGAGAGCAGTACTTC | CASSFITGGLSGEQYF | . | TRBD1 | TRBJ2-7 | TRBV27
TGTGCCAGCTCCCAGCTGAATTCTCAGGCCTACGAGCAGTACTTC | CASSQLNSQAYEQYF | . | . | TRBJ2-7 | TRBV18